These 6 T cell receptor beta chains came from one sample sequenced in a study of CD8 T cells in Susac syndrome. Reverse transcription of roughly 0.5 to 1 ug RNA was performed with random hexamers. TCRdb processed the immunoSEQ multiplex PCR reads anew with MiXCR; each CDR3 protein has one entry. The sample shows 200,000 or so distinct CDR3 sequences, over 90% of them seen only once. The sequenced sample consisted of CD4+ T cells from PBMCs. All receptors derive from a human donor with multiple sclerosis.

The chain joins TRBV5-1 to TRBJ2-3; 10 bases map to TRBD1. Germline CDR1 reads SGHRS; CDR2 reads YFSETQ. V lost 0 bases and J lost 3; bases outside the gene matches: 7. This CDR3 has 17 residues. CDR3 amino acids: CASSLEDRGRGTDTQYF. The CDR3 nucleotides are TGCGCCAGCAGCTTGGAGGACAGGGGGAGAGGGACAGATACGCAGTATTTT.

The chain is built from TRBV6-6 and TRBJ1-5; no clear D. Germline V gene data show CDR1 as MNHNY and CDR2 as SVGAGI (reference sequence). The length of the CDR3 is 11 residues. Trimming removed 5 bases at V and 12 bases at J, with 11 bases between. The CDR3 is CASSTSGSQHF. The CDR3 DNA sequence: TGTGCCAGCAGTACCTCCGGCAGCCAGCATTTT.

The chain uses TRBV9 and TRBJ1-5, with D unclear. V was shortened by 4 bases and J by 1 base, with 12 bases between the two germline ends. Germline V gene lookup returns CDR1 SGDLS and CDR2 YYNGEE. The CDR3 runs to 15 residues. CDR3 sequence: CASSLDTLSNQPQHF. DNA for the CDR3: TGTGCCAGCAGCTTAGACACCTTAAGCAATCAGCCCCAGCATTTT.

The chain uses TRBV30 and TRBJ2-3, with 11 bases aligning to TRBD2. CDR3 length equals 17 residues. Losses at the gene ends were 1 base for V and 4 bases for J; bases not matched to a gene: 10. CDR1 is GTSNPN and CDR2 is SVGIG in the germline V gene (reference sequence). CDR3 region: CAWSDDLAGGQADTQYF. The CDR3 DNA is TGTGCCTGGAGTGACGATTTAGCGGGGGGGCAGGCAGATACGCAGTATTTT.

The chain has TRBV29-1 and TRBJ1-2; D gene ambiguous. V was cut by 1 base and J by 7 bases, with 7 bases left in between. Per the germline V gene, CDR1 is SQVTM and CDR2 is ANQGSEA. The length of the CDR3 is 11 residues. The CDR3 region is CSVEGGAGYTF. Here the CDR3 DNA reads TGCAGCGTTGAAGGAGGAGCTGGCTACACCTTC.

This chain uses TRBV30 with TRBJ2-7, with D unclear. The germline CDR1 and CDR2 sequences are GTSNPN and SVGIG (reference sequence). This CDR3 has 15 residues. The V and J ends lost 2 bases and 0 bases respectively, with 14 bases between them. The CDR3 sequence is CAWSPRLLYSYEQYF. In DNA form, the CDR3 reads TGTGCCTGGAGTCCCAGACTCCTATACTCCTACGAGCAGTACTTC.